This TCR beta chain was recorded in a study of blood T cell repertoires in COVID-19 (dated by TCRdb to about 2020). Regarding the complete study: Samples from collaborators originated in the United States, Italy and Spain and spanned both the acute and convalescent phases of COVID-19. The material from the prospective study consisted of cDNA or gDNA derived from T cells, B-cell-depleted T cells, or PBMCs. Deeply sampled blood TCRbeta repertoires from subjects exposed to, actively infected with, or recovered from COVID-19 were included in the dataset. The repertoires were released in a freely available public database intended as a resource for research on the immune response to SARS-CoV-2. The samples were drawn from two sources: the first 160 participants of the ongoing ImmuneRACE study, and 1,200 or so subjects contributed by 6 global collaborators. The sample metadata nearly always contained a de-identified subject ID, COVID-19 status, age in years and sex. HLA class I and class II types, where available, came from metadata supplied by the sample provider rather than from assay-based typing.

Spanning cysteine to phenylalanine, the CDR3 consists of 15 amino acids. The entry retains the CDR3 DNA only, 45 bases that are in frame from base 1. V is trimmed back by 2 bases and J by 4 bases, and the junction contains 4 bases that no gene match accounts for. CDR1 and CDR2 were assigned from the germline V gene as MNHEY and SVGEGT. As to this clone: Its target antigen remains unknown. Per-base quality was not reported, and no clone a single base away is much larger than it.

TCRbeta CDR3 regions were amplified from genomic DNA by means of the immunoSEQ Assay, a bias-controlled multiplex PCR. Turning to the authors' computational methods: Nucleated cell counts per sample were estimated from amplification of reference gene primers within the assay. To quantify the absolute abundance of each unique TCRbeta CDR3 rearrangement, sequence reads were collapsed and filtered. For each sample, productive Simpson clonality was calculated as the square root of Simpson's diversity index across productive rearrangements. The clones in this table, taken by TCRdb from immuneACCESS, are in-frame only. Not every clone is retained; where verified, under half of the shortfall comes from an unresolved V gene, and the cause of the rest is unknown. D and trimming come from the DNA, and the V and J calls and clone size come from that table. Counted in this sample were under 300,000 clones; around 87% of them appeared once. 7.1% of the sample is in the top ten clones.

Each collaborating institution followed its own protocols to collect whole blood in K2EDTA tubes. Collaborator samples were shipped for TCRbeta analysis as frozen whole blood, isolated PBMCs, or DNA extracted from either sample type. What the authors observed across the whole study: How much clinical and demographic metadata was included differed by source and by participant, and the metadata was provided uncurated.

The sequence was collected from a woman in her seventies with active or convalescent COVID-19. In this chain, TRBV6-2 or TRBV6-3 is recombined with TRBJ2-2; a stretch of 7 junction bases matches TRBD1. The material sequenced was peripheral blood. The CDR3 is CASSYGTASTGELFF. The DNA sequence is TGTGCCAGCAGTTACGGGACAGCCTCCACCGGGGAGCTGTTTTTT.